Described below is a single T cell receptor beta chain sequence and its context. Looked up from germline, CDR1 is SGHDN and CDR2 is FVKESK. Trimming left V 4 bases short and J 2 bases short, with 14 bases between. The CDR3 length is 15 residues. The source of the sample is a study of OX40 agonist ivuxolimab in advanced cancers. Study summary: The eligibility criteria allowed prior anti-PD-1, anti-PD-L1 or anti-CTLA-4 therapy, and about 40% had some. Partial responses were seen in three patients, one with hepatocellular carcinoma and two with cutaneous melanoma.

Assay: immunoSEQ multiplex PCR; the TCRdb copy retains only in-frame clones and omits some. The sample lists tens of thousands of clones, over 75% occurring once. The chain carries TRBV14 and TRBJ1-2; D perhaps matches TRBD1 (5 bases). Sequencing used CD4+ or CD8+ T cells sorted from blood, obtained in a trial of the OX40 agonist ivuxolimab. The receptor was isolated from an adult with an advanced solid tumor such as melanoma, head and neck, liver or kidney cancer. The CDR3 DNA sequence: TGTGCCAGCAGCCTCCCCGGGGCCAGAAACTATGGCTACACCTTC. It encodes CASSLPGARNYGYTF.